This is a list of T cell receptor beta chains from one sample in a study of T cells in Graves' hyperthyroidism and ophthalmopathy. MiXCR, applied by TCRdb to the multiplex PCR reads, yields one record per CDR3 protein. The data contain hundreds of thousands of distinct CDR3 sequences, around 14% of them singletons. The sequenced material came from blood. These receptors were taken from a woman aged 25 to 39 with Graves' hyperthyroidism. Each CDR3 is given with its conserved first and last residue. Clone size is given for some rows only: seen once, a few or many times, or a class if the clone is expanded.

TRBV6-5 | . | CASSYSVGTDTQYF
TRBV28 | . | CVSRQLNEKLFF
TRBV2 | many | CASNLAGESDTQYF
TRBV27 | . | CASSQRAAGRYEQYF
TRBV7-9 | many | CASSPSLGGEQYF
TRBV24-1 | . | CATSDFGDEAFF
TRBV11-2 | many | CASSPTRGLDYEQYF
TRBV27 | few | CASRRDRVNTGELFF
TRBV20-1 | . | CSALLTGYQSGELFF
TRBV24-1 | many | CATSDSGQGAGILNQETQYF
TRBV28 | many | CASRPARGFGTQYF
TRBV6-4 | . | CASSDSVGPKRGYTF
TRBV28 | many | CASITGTTTYEQYF
TRBV12-3/TRBV12-4 | many | CASSSLLRTEAFF
TRBV28 | many | CASSYLGTRTVEQFF
TRBV7-2 | few | CASSFTGTSGSTEQFF
TRBV11-2 | many | CASSLGGGRVQEQYF
TRBV15 | . | CATGGRGLSPYEQYF
TRBV20-1 | few | CSADRTSDLEQYF
TRBV20-1 | few | CSAHRSGRDSSTDTQYF
TRBV24-1 | many | CATSDYRDGYTF
TRBV6-1 | many | CASRRTSGLREQYF
TRBV7-2 | many | CASSAKRNTGELFF
TRBV2 | many | CASTEGHGVGFQYF
TRBV20-1 | few | CSADWNTGELFF
TRBV15 | many | CATSGYPTEQGKGPDTQYF
TRBV10-3 | few | CAISEGSGELFF
TRBV28 | many | CASRAEDSYEQYF
TRBV2 | many | CASSAGEQYYGYTF
TRBV6-5 | many | CASSYRQGRTPQHF
TRBV13 | many | CASSLHGPYSPLHF
TRBV28 | many | CASSTTGAYEQYF
TRBV7-3 | many | CASSSSGTKQETQYF
TRBV28 | . | CASSPTSGINNEQFF
TRBV15 | few | CATSTRDRVTEAFF
TRBV4-2 | . | CASSLQLMTGTSGRWYEQYF
TRBV2 | many | CASSNPGTRRNEQFF
TRBV10-3 | few | CAISELPSHEQFF
TRBV20-1 | many | CSAQTGGPDTQYF
TRBV11-1 | many | CASSFGHSTDTQYF
TRBV11-2 | many | CASSPRGQYNEQFF
TRBV28 | many | CAHAGEPYEQYF
TRBV20-1 | few | CSSRQSPESPYEQYF
TRBV20-1 | . | CSAPIRLAGGVTDTQYF
TRBV2 | few | CASRLEGANTEAFF
TRBV11-2 | . | CASSQRTGQGASGYTF
TRBV6-2/TRBV6-3 | few | CASTPIRDTYNEQFF
TRBV7-2 | many | CASSRDSQTHYGYTF
TRBV27 | . | CASSLGTPIYNEQFF
TRBV27 | many | CASSFRGSGTEAFF
TRBV10-2 | many | CASYHSEQYF
TRBV2 | many | CASRHLPGPYFPLHF
TRBV2 | many | CASSLAGGGETQYF
TRBV2 | many | CASSDDGTSSYEQYF
TRBV20-1 | many | CSAREGSTEAFF